Below, one T cell receptor (beta chain) is given with its context. The antigen is undetermined. This entry comes from a study of T-cell reconstitution after alpha-beta-depleted transplantation in children. Germline V gene data show CDR1 as MNHEY and CDR2 as SMNVEV (reference sequence). The V gene end was trimmed by 3 bases and the J gene end by 7 bases; junction bases not matched to a gene: 10. The CDR3 contains 16 residues. Study outcomes and limitations: TCRbeta diversity was high at day 60 in some patients (a result of surviving recipient T cells and thymic progenitors). The authors attributed T-cell counts and diversity one year after transplant mostly to newly produced T cells. By about two months after transplant, alpha-beta T cells reportedly arose from several hundred graft clones that had expanded.

Unique molecular identifiers were incorporated into the prepared TCRbeta library. Via MiXCR, TCRdb re-called the PCR reads, giving one row per CDR3 protein. The sample consists of fewer than 550,000 distinct CDR3 sequences, roughly an eighth of them appearing once. The TCR comes from a female patient younger than 10 who had a stem cell transplant for aplastic anemia, so the T cells may come from the graft donor. The chain is built from TRBV27 and TRBJ2-1; TRBD2 agrees at 9 bases. Source: PBMCs, mostly from graft donor cells, taken 180 days after TCRalphabeta/CD19-depleted stem cell transplant. CDR3 sequence: CASSFLAGFVLNEQFF. The CDR3 coding sequence is TGTGCCAGCAGTTTCCTAGCGGGGTTCGTGTTGAATGAGCAGTTCTTC.